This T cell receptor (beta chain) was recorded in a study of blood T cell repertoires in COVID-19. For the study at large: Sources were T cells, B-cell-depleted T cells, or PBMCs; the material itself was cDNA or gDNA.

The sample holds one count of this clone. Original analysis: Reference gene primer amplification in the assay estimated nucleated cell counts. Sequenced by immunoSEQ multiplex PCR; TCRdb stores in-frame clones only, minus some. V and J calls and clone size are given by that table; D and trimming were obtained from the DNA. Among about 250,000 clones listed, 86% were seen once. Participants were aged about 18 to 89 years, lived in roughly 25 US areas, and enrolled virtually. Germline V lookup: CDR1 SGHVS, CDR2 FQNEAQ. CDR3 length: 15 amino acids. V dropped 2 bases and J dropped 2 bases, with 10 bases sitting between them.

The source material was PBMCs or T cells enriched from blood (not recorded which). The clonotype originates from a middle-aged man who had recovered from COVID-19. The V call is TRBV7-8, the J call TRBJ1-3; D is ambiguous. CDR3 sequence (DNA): TGTGCCAGCAGCTTAAGAGCGGAACCTGGAAACACCATATATTTT. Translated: CASSLRAEPGNTIYF. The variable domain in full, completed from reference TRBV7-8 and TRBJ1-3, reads GAGVSQSPRYKVAKRGQDVALRCDPISGHVSLFWYQQALGQGPEFLTYFQNEAQLDKSGLPSDRFFAERPEGSVSTLKIQRTQQEDSAVYLCASSLRAEPGNTIYFGEGSWLTVV.